The text below deals with one T cell receptor beta chain. Its specificity is not known. The germline gene is not matched at one end of the junction; a read error may be the cause. Germline V gene lookup returns CDR1 SGHTA and CDR2 FQGNSA. The CDR3 runs 14 residues. The data originate from a study of identical twins. Findings and limits, study-wide: Twin pairs' shared out-of-frame alpha sequences were enriched in low generation probability.

A universal primer site was created by template switching, with the cDNA bearing unique molecular identifiers. MiXCR, applied by TCRdb to the 5' RACE reads, yields one record per CDR3 protein. Among 1.5 million or so distinct CDR3 sequences listed, less than 40% were seen once. Sequencing was performed on cord blood. This receptor was taken from a newborn girl in good health. The J gene is TRBJ2-5, the V gene TRBV7-2; D gene unclear. As DNA, the CDR3 is TGTGCCGGCAGCTTTGCTAACAATCAAGAGACCCAGTACTTC. It encodes CAGSFANNQETQYF. The variable domain in full, with the rest retrieved from reference TRBV7-2 and TRBJ2-5, is GAGVSQSPSNKVTEKGKDVELRCDPISGHTALYWYRQSLGQGLEFLIYFQGNSAPDKSGLPSDRFSAERTGGSVSTLTIQRTQQEDSAVYLCAGSFANNQETQYFGPGTRLLVL.